A selection of T cell receptor beta chains follows, all from one sample in a study of T cells in tuberculosis. Repertoires were generated with immunoSEQ multiplex PCR, while TCRdb's copy carries only in-frame clones and drops some. This sample yields roughly 59,000 clones, of which approximately 81% are seen a single time; around 13% belongs to the top ten. Sequences were obtained from CD1b-GMM tetramer-negative cells sorted from PBMCs. All receptors come from an adult woman with latent tuberculosis. Both conserved end residues are part of each CDR3. D genes are given only for firm matches. Expanded clones are given a class, and other clones once, few, many or no size at all.

clone size,V gene,J gene,D gene,CDR3 DNA,CDR3 protein
once,TRBV6-6,TRBJ1-1,TRBD1,TGTGCCAGCAGTTACCCGGGACAGGCCAACACTGAAGCTTTCTTT,CASSYPGQANTEAFF
NA,TRBV28,TRBJ1-2,NA,TGTGCCACCGTATCCGAGGTTCGGAAGGGCTACACCTTC,CATVSEVRKGYTF
NA,TRBV11-2,TRBJ1-3,NA,TGTGCCAGCAGCTTAGGATCACAGAGAAACACCATATATTTT,CASSLGSQRNTIYF
once,TRBV7-2,TRBJ2-1,TRBD2,TGTGCCAGCAGCCGTCCGGTAGCGGGGCTCCGTCGTAGTGAGCAGTTCTTC,CASSRPVAGLRRSEQFF
NA,TRBV5-4,TRBJ1-1,NA,TGTGCCAGCAGCTTAGGACATGGGGACACTGAAGCTTTCTTT,CASSLGHGDTEAFF
NA,TRBV7-9,TRBJ1-6,NA,TGTGCCAGCAGCTTTACGGTCAGGGGTAATTCACCCCTCCACTTT,CASSFTVRGNSPLHF
NA,TRBV7-8,TRBJ1-5,NA,TGTGCCAGCAGCTTAGTAGCCCAGGGGCCCCAGCATTTT,CASSLVAQGPQHF
NA,TRBV12-5,TRBJ1-5,NA,TGTGCTAGTGGTTTCGTAGGCAATCAGCCCCAGCATTTT,CASGFVGNQPQHF
NA,TRBV5-1,TRBJ2-3,NA,TGCGCCAGCAGCTTAGCCAGGGGGGTCGCAGATACGCAGTATTTT,CASSLARGVADTQYF
NA,TRBV27,TRBJ2-7,TRBD1,TGTGCCAGCAGTTTAACGGGACAGATCTACGAGCAGTACTTC,CASSLTGQIYEQYF
few,TRBV9,TRBJ2-3,NA,TGTGCCAGCAGCACCCAAGACTTTACAGATACGCAGTATTTT,CASSTQDFTDTQYF
NA,TRBV5-8,TRBJ2-7,NA,TGTGCCAGCACCCGGGGGTTCTCCTACGAGCAGTACTTC,CASTRGFSYEQYF
NA,TRBV19,TRBJ1-5,NA,TGTGCCAGTACCCGTGGGGCCGGGCACGATCAGCCCCAGCATTTT,CASTRGAGHDQPQHF
NA,TRBV6-4,TRBJ2-3,TRBD1,TGTGCCAGCAGTGACGCGACGGGACAGGGAACAGATACGCAGTATTTT,CASSDATGQGTDTQYF
few,TRBV7-2,TRBJ2-1,NA,TGTGCCAGCAGCTTAAGGGGGGGGCAGTCACATGAGCAGTTCTTC,CASSLRGGQSHEQFF
NA,TRBV5-1,TRBJ2-1,TRBD2,TGCGCCAGCAGCTTGGCCGTTAGCGGGGGGGCCTACAATGAGCAGTTCTTC,CASSLAVSGGAYNEQFF
few,TRBV6-1,TRBJ2-7,NA,TGTGCCAGCACCGAGGGCTACGAGCAGTACTTC,CASTEGYEQYF
NA,TRBV25-1,TRBJ2-7,NA,TGTGCCAGCAGTGAACCCGGGACGGGAGCCTACGAGCAGTACTTC,CASSEPGTGAYEQYF
NA,TRBV29-1,TRBJ2-1,NA,TGCAGCGTTGAGCGAGTGGGGGGCTCCTACAATGAGCAGTTCTTC,CSVERVGGSYNEQFF
NA,TRBV2,TRBJ2-1,TRBD2,TGTGCCAGCAGCCGGACTAGCGTTAATACGGGAGAGCAGTTCTTC,CASSRTSVNTGEQFF
NA,TRBV19,TRBJ1-1,TRBD1,TGTGCCAGTAGTCCCCGGGACAGGGGGCCGGGAACTGAAGCTTTCTTT,CASSPRDRGPGTEAFF
NA,TRBV28,TRBJ2-7,NA,TGTGCCAGCAGTCTCTTCTACGAGCAGTACTTC,CASSLFYEQYF
NA,TRBV7-6,TRBJ2-1,TRBD1,TGTGCCAGCAGCATAACCCCGACAGGGTATGATGAGCAGTTCTTC,CASSITPTGYDEQFF
once,TRBV5-6,TRBJ1-4,NA,TGTGCCAGCAGCTGGGCTGGGGAGGACGAAAAACTGTTTTTT,CASSWAGEDEKLFF
NA,TRBV7-2,TRBJ2-1,TRBD2,TGTGCCAGCAGCCCAACTAGCGGGGGGGCTGGGGAGCAGTTCTTC,CASSPTSGGAGEQFF
NA,TRBV28,TRBJ1-2,NA,TGTGCCAGCCGGGACAATGGCTACACCTTC,CASRDNGYTF
NA,TRBV7-2,TRBJ1-5,NA,TGTGCCAGCAGCCCCGAGAGGGATCAGCCCCAGCATTTT,CASSPERDQPQHF
NA,TRBV29-1,TRBJ2-1,TRBD2,TGCGGGGGGACTAGCGGACGGCATGAGCAGTTCTTC,CGGTSGRHEQFF
NA,TRBV6-5,TRBJ1-1,NA,TGTGCCAGCAGTTACGGGCAGGGGCTTGCCGGAGCTTTCTTT,CASSYGQGLAGAFF
once,TRBV28,TRBJ2-1,NA,TGTGCCAGCAGCTCAACAGGCCACAATGAGCAGTTCTTC,CASSSTGHNEQFF
NA,TRBV5-1,TRBJ2-2,NA,TGCGCCAGCAGCACCGGGGGAAACACCGGGGAGCTGTTTTTT,CASSTGGNTGELFF
once,TRBV7-7,TRBJ2-5,TRBD1,TGTGCCAGCGCCCGGGGCAGGGGGAAGTACCAAGAGACCCAGTACTTC,CASARGRGKYQETQYF
NA,TRBV18,TRBJ2-3,NA,TGTGCCAGCTCACCAACTAGTTATACAGATACGCAGTATTTT,CASSPTSYTDTQYF
once,TRBV10-3,TRBJ2-3,TRBD2,TGTGCCATCAGTGAGAAGATGGCTAGCGGGGGGGCCTCAGCAGATACGCAGTATTTT,CAISEKMASGGASADTQYF
once,TRBV29-1,TRBJ1-1,NA,TGCAGCGTTGACCTGGGGGGCACTGAAGCTTTCTTT,CSVDLGGTEAFF
NA,TRBV29-1,TRBJ2-1,NA,TGCAGCGTCCCGACCCTGGGCTCCTACAATGAACAGTTCTTC,CSVPTLGSYNEQFF
NA,TRBV2,TRBJ2-3,NA,TGTGCCAGCAGCCGAGGGGGGGGAAGCACAGATACGCAGTATTTT,CASSRGGGSTDTQYF
once,TRBV30,TRBJ1-1,TRBD1,TGTGCCTGGAGTGTCGGGACAGGGGCGAACACTGAAGCTTTCTTT,CAWSVGTGANTEAFF
NA,TRBV4-2,TRBJ1-1,NA,TGTGTCTCTAAATCGGGGGGTAACACTGAAGCTTTCTTT,CVSKSGGNTEAFF
NA,TRBV5-1,TRBJ2-2,TRBD2,TGCGCCAGTTTAGCGGGAGGAGGGACCGGGGAGCTGTTTTTT,CASLAGGGTGELFF
NA,TRBV9,TRBJ1-4,TRBD1,TGTGCCAGCAGCGTAGAAGGGGGCGGTACTAATGAAAAACTGTTTTTT,CASSVEGGGTNEKLFF
NA,TRBV18,TRBJ2-3,TRBD2,TGTGCCAGCTCACCCCCTAGCGGGGGGAGACGGACAGATACGCAGTATTTT,CASSPPSGGRRTDTQYF
NA,TRBV5-8,TRBJ2-1,TRBD1,TGTGCCAGCAGCTTCCGGGACAGATACAATGAGCAGTTCTTC,CASSFRDRYNEQFF
NA,TRBV6-5,TRBJ1-3,TRBD1,TGTGCCAGCAGCCCGACACAGGGGGGCAACACCATATATTTT,CASSPTQGGNTIYF